What follows are 21 T cell receptor beta chains derived from one specimen sequenced in a study of blood T cell repertoires in COVID-19. Clones were sequenced by immunoSEQ multiplex PCR, and TCRdb holds only the in-frame ones, with some missing. The sample includes roughly 240,000 clones, more than 75% seen only once; the top ten take around 2.8%. The sequenced material came from peripheral blood. The source of these receptors is a woman between 25 and 40 years old who had recovered from COVID-19.

V is TRBV6-5 and J is TRBJ2-1; 11 nucleotides align to TRBD2. The CDR3 consists of 15 residues. Germline CDR1 MNHEY, CDR2 SVGAGI. The junction had 6 bases not matched to a gene; V was cut back by 6 bases and J by 5 bases. For the CDR3, the DNA is TGTGCCAGCAGATCTAGCGGGGGGATTCACAATGAGCAGTTCTTC. Its protein product is CASRSSGGIHNEQFF.

This sequence joins TRBV3-1 (or the pseudogene TRBV3-2) and TRBJ1-4; TRBD1 agrees at 7 bases. Germline values: CDR1 LGHDT, CDR2 YNNKEL (reference sequence). Germline trimming cut 4 bases from V and 8 bases from J; bases unmatched to any gene: 10. This CDR3 comprises 15 residues. The DNA of the CDR3 is TGTGCCAGCAGCCGCCGACAGGGTTTAGGGGAAAAACTGTTTTTT. Translating gives CASSRRQGLGEKLFF.

The chain couples TRBV5-4 to TRBJ2-7, with 9 positions matching TRBD1. The CDR3 extends over 15 amino acids. Trimming removed 0 bases from V and 3 bases from J; junction bases left unmatched: 4. Germline V gene lookup returns CDR1 SGHNT and CDR2 YYREEE (reference sequence). This chain's CDR3 is CASSLGTGVIYEQYF. CDR3 DNA sequence: TGTGCCAGCAGCTTGGGGACAGGGGTAATCTACGAGCAGTACTTC.

The rearrangement joins TRBV5-1 to TRBJ2-5; D call uncertain. There are 15 residues in the CDR3. The V gene's germline CDR1 is SGHRS and CDR2 YFSETQ. V shed 0 bases and J shed 0 bases, with 9 bases lying between them. This CDR3 reads CASSLDGTNQETQYF. CDR3 nucleotide sequence: TGCGCCAGCAGCTTGGATGGCACTAACCAAGAGACCCAGTACTTC.

This chain joins TRBV20-1 and TRBJ2-1; 8 nucleotides align to TRBD2. With 3 bases clipped from V and 7 bases from J, the junction kept 14 bases outside the gene matches. CDR3 length equals 16 residues. Germline CDR1 DFQATT, CDR2 SNEGSKA (reference sequence). The CDR3 here is CSASSLAGPGVNEQFF. CDR3 nucleotides: TGCAGTGCTAGTTCGTTAGCGGGGCCCGGGGTGAATGAGCAGTTCTTC.

The V gene is TRBV19, the J gene TRBJ2-5, with 7 bases identical to TRBD1. Per the germline V gene, CDR1 is LNHDA and CDR2 is SQIVND (reference sequence). The trim removed 6 bases at V and 4 bases at J, leaving 14 bases unmatched. This CDR3 is 16 amino acids long. The CDR3 sequence: CASSLTGVAFGETQYF. The CDR3 region has the DNA TGTGCCAGTAGCCTAACAGGGGTTGCATTCGGAGAGACCCAGTACTTC. Based on the CDR3 plus reference TRBV19 and TRBJ2-5, the full variable domain is DGGITQSPKYLFRKEGQNVTLSCEQNLNHDAMYWYRQDPGQGLRLIYYSQIVNDFQKGDIAEGYSVSREKKESFPLTVTSAQKNPTAFYLCASSLTGVAFGETQYFGPGTRLLVL.

In its sample, this clone was seen a few times. The rearrangement joins TRBV6-2 or TRBV6-3 to TRBJ2-3, with 15 bases lining up with TRBD2. The germline V gene has CDR1 MNHEY and CDR2 SVGEGT. CDR3 size: 17 residues. Trimming cost V 6 bases and J 5 bases; bases outside gene matches: 9. CDR3 region: CASSRGLAGGIEDTQYF. Here the CDR3 DNA reads TGTGCCAGCAGCCGAGGACTAGCGGGGGGGATTGAAGATACGCAGTATTTT.

The rearrangement uses TRBV12-5 and TRBJ2-5, with a possible D match to TRBD1 (6 bases). V was cut by 5 bases and J by 6 bases, with 19 bases left in between. This CDR3 region has 15 residues. Germline CDR1 is LGHNT and CDR2 is FRNRAP. The CDR3 DNA reads as TGTGCTAGTGGTATCTACAGGGTAGGGGGTCAGACCCAGTACTTC. This translates into CASGIYRVGGQTQYF.

Comment on this clone: Other DNA sequences from this sample encode an identical CDR3 as well. The V and J genes are TRBV6-5 and TRBJ1-2; 7 bases are shared with TRBD1. The CDR3 length is 14 residues. The germline V gene encodes CDR1 MNHEY and CDR2 SVGAGI. Losses at the gene ends were 0 bases for V and 2 bases for J; bases not matched to a gene: 0. The CDR3 coding sequence is TGTGCCAGCAGTTACTCACAGGGGAACTATGGCTACACCTTC. Translation: CASSYSQGNYGYTF.

J is TRBJ2-2 and V is TRBV27; D ambiguous. Germline V gene sequence: CDR1 MNHEY, CDR2 SMNVEV (reference sequence). The V end was cut by 6 bases, the J end by 8 bases, with 10 bases between. This CDR3 spans 12 amino acids. This CDR3 reads CASRIVRGELFF. CDR3 in DNA: TGTGCCAGCAGAATTGTACGGGGGGAGCTGTTTTTT.

The chain carries TRBV4-3 and TRBJ2-5; D might be TRBD1 (6 bases). The germline V and J ends were trimmed by 0 bases and 4 bases, with 12 bases remaining between them. CDR3 length equals 15 residues. Germline V gives CDR1 LGHNA, CDR2 YSLEER. This CDR3 is CASSQDRQAVETQYF. The CDR3 DNA follows: TGCGCCAGCAGCCAAGATCGACAGGCGGTAGAGACCCAGTACTTC.

V gene TRBV6-2 or TRBV6-3 combines with J gene TRBJ1-4; 7 nucleotides line up with TRBD1. This CDR3 contains 14 residues. With 5 bases clipped from V and 9 bases from J, the junction kept 9 bases outside the gene matches. Looked up from germline, CDR1 is MNHEY and CDR2 is SVGEGT. CDR3 nucleotides: TGTGCCAGCAGTGACGGGACAGAGGGAAAAAAACTGTTTTTT. Its translation is CASSDGTEGKKLFF.

The V gene is TRBV6-1, the J gene TRBJ2-4; D is ambiguous. The germline V gene encodes CDR1 MNHNS and CDR2 SASEGT. V was clipped by 1 base and J by 0 bases, with 16 bases between them. The CDR3 is 18 residues long. CDR3 sequence: CASSEVPQPLVAKNIQYF. As DNA, the CDR3 is TGTGCCAGCAGTGAAGTTCCTCAACCTTTAGTAGCCAAAAACATTCAGTACTTC.

Worth noting for this clone: The sample holds other DNA sequences that translate to the same CDR3. V and J are TRBV5-4 and TRBJ2-2; the match to TRBD1 covers 7 bases. Germline V gene lookup returns CDR1 SGHNT and CDR2 YYREEE (reference sequence). J gave up 2 bases and V 0 bases, and 1 base lay outside the gene matches. The CDR3 is 15 residues long. The CDR3 DNA follows: TGTGCCAGCAGCTTGGGGACAGGAAACACCGGGGAGCTGTTTTTT. Translating gives CASSLGTGNTGELFF.

V is TRBV2 and J is TRBJ2-5; D uncertain. In germline, CDR1 is SNHLY, CDR2 FYNNEI. The length of the CDR3 is 12 residues. With 2 bases removed from V and 4 bases from J, the gap between germline ends came to 5 bases. For the CDR3, the DNA is TGTGCCAGCAGTGAACTTGTAGAGACCCAGTACTTC. It translates to CASSELVETQYF.

This clone was observed a single time. This chain joins TRBV7-2 and TRBJ2-7, with a tentative D call TRBD2 (5 bases). The CDR3 length is 14 residues. Germline V gene sequence: CDR1 SGHTA, CDR2 FQGNSA. Trimming pared 2 bases from V and 5 bases from J, leaving 13 bases between. In nucleotides, the CDR3 is TGTGCCAGCAGCTTAAGCGGTGGGGTCCACGAGCAGTACTTC. Protein product: CASSLSGGVHEQYF.

The chain employs TRBV5-1 and TRBJ2-7, with D perhaps matching TRBD1 (6 bases). V was pared by 0 bases and J by 1 base, with 14 bases between. The CDR3 is 16 amino acids. Germline V lookup: CDR1 SGHRS, CDR2 YFSETQ. The CDR3: CASSLVAGASSYEQYF. CDR3 bases: TGCGCCAGCAGCTTGGTTGCAGGGGCCAGTTCCTACGAGCAGTACTTC.

The J gene is TRBJ2-7, the V gene TRBV29-1; a weak D match, TRBD2 (7 bases). The germline CDR1 and CDR2 sequences are SQVTM and ANQGSEA. V lost 5 bases and J lost 2, with 16 bases in between. The CDR3 spans 14 residues. CDR3 bases: TGCAGCGTTTGGCGGGGGACAACCACCTACGAGCAGTACTTC. This sequence encodes CSVWRGTTTYEQYF.

The gene calls are TRBV5-4 and TRBJ1-2; 7 bases line up with TRBD1. CDR1 and CDR2 from the germline V gene are SGHNT and YYREEE (reference sequence). This CDR3 has 13 amino acids. Losses at the gene ends were 0 bases for V and 8 bases for J; bases not matched to a gene: 4. CDR3 amino acids: CASSLGQGLGYTF. The DNA of the CDR3 is TGTGCCAGCAGCTTGGGACAGGGATTGGGCTACACCTTC. The full variable domain, rest sourced from reference TRBV5-4 and TRBJ1-2, is ETGVTQSPTHLIKTRGQQVTLRCSSQSGHNTVSWYQQALGQGPQFIFQYYREEENGRGNFPPRFSGLQFPNYSSELNVNALELDDSALYLCASSLGQGLGYTFGSGTRLTVV.

This chain connects TRBV5-6 to TRBJ2-5; 9 bases are a match to TRBD2. This CDR3 has 15 amino acids. The J segment lost 4 bases and the V segment lost 3 bases, leaving 7 bases of the junction unmatched. The germline V gene encodes CDR1 SGHDT and CDR2 YYEEEE. The CDR3 sequence: CASSWGGRGSETQYF. CDR3 coding DNA: TGTGCCAGCAGCTGGGGCGGGAGGGGGTCAGAGACCCAGTACTTC.

The chain joins TRBV6-5 to TRBJ1-2; TRBD1 agrees at 9 bases. Germline V gene sequence: CDR1 MNHEY, CDR2 SVGAGI. The CDR3 consists of 12 residues. V was clipped by 6 bases and J by 8 bases; unmatched bases: 4. CDR3 protein: CASSRQGEGYTF. As DNA, the CDR3 is TGTGCCAGCAGCAGACAGGGGGAAGGCTACACCTTC.